This T cell receptor beta chain derives from a study of Tregs in tolerant kidney transplant recipients. The repertoire was sequenced with immunoSEQ multiplex PCR; TCRdb's copy has only in-frame clones and lacks some. The table records 35,000 to 55,000 clones, around 90% of them present only once. With regard to this clone: Its antigen is unidentified.

The study, taken as a whole, reports: Tregs expanded with activated donor B cells seemed most donor-specific.

Thawed PBMCs were rested overnight at 37°C with approximately 200 IU/ml IL-2 before regulatory T cell sorting. The sequence was obtained from a human donor in good health. The sequenced sample was Tregs from blood.

CDR3 in DNA: TGTGCCAGCAGCTTAGGGCTGGACACCGGGGAGCTGTTTTTT. Its protein product is CASSLGLDTGELFF. The chain couples TRBV7-6 to TRBJ2-2; no reliable D call. The CDR3 is made up of 14 amino acids. V was cut by 1 base and J by 3 bases, with 6 bases left in between. Germline CDR1 reads SGHVS; CDR2 reads FNYEAQ.